The T cell receptor beta chain described here comes from a study of regulatory T cells in long-lasting Graves disease (dated by TCRdb to 2020 to 2023). The study in broad terms: In the newly diagnosed Graves' disease group, patients had been taking antithyroid drugs for less than 3 months. Patients with persistent Graves' disease were compared with patients with newly diagnosed Graves' disease using TCR sequencing and RNA sequencing of peripheral blood. The study was registered as a clinical trial and conducted in China. A total of about 33 samples underwent TCR sequencing: some 13 from persistent and around 20 from newly diagnosed Graves' disease patients.

According to the germline V gene, CDR1 reads SGHTA and CDR2 reads FQGNSA. The CDR3 numbers 16 residues from cysteine through phenylalanine. The retained sequence is limited to the CDR3, 48 bases, with the frame set at the first base. The junction shows trimming of 5 bases on V and 5 bases on J, and the gene matches do not reach 11 bases of it. Explained via the paper, the time point label denotes: newly diagnosed GD, antithyroid drugs for less than 3 months. For both TCR sequencing and RNA sequencing, RNA was extracted from PBMCs using TRIzol. Graves' disease was diagnosed according to American Thyroid Association guidelines. Patients were recruited from an endocrinology department in Xi'an, China. Each patient gave approximately 10 milliliters of peripheral blood, collected in an EDTA anticoagulant tube. PBMCs were isolated by Ficoll Paque Plus density gradient separation without further T cell sorting. RNA quality was checked with an Agilent 2100 Bioanalyzer and agarose gel, and concentration with a NanoDrop 2000.

Library generation was performed with multiplex PCR. Sequenced on an Illumina HiSeq 4000. CDR3 regions were amplified by Arm-PCR with iRepertoire HTBI primers to construct TCR beta libraries. Before sequencing, the PCR products underwent gel purification. Per the original workflow: Across samples, around 62 TRBV and 15 or so TRBJ segments were identified and used for gene usage analysis of CDR3 amino acid clonotypes. COPE and FqMerger were used to merge the filtered high-quality paired reads into contigs. BLAST was used to align contigs to the IMGT TRBV, TRBD and TRBJ reference genes, and CDR3 was defined following IMGT. Highly expanded clones were defined as clonotypes with a frequency above 0.1%. Shannon entropy was used to measure repertoire diversity, and the Gini coefficient was used to measure V-J evenness. A clonotype was considered public if more than one individual shared it. TCRdb handled the public reads itself, with Q25 trimming in fastp and clone calling in MiXCR, and kept productive beta chains. Each record represents a unique CDR3 protein, reported with the most common genes and DNA among its rows. These V and J calls derive from TCRdb rather than the authors' analysis. The sample table shows under 700,000 distinct CDR3 sequences, and about 16% are seen once. The top ten constitute 20% to 30% of the sample.

General conclusions and limits of the study: Sequencing and analysis were limited to the TCR beta chain. The authors noted that the small sample size was a limitation that may lower accuracy. Persistent Graves' disease patients showed lower TCR Shannon entropy and fewer highly expanded clones than newly diagnosed patients, suggesting clonal expansion. TRBV28, TRBJ1-2 and TRBJ2-5 were preferentially used in persistent disease, while TRBV20-1 and TRBJ2-1 were favored in newly diagnosed disease. Because the primary lesion, thyroid tissue, could not be accessed, the study looked at peripheral blood alone. Patients with persistent disease shared more public clonotypes (around 2,700) than newly diagnosed patients did (approximately 990).

This clonotype showed up just a few times. It has no known antigen specificity. Base qualities were left out, and no much larger clone turns up one base away. This sample also appeared in a second study, on T cells in Graves' hyperthyroidism and ophthalmopathy. Taken from the second paper: Graves' hyperthyroidism was defined as stable when no progression to ophthalmopathy occurred over 18 months of follow-up. Hyperthyroidism patients were newly diagnosed, with disease duration under 2 months, and aged 18 to 65 years. Patients with uncontrolled infections, other autoimmune diseases, pregnancy or lactation were excluded. Diagnoses were established on the basis of clinical symptoms, serum thyroxine and TRAb, thyroid ultrasound, and orbital computed tomography. For the first round of RT-PCR on the TCR CDR3, the HTBI primer set was used together with the Qiagen OneStep RT-PCR kit. Most expanded thyroid clonotypes (frequency above 0.001) were also detected in blood, suggesting blood repertoires may reflect thyroid immune responses. In cross-validation, a model built on a 13 V-J signature told ophthalmopathy apart from stable hyperthyroidism with under 90% sensitivity and approximately 81% specificity, and in testing the same model reached 80%/75%. In validation, the model predicted progression to ophthalmopathy with approximately 71% sensitivity and approximately 74% specificity, a median of approximately 6.7 months before onset. A discovery cohort of about a hundred patients, 43 with Graves' ophthalmopathy and 57 with stable Graves' hyperthyroidism, was used to find distinguishing TCR V-J signatures. Whether ophthalmopathy could be predicted prospectively was tested in an independent validation cohort made up of about 20 hyperthyroidism patients plus 17 patients who later progressed to ophthalmopathy. The 100 or so discovery patients were randomly split 7:3 into training and test sets. In more than 5 Graves' hyperthyroidism patients, the study also compared T-cell repertoires from thyroid tissue with T-cell repertoires from blood. Following sampling, methimazole starting at 30 mg daily was given to hyperthyroidism patients, and high-dose intravenous methylprednisolone was given to ophthalmopathy patients. The libraries were constructed in a second round of multiplex PCR and then size-selected and purified. Paired-end sequencing of the libraries was performed with 100 bp reads on an Illumina HiSeq2000. SOAPnuke was used to process the raw data, throwing out any read that contained adapters or uncalled bases, had a mean Phred below 15, or lacked an exact constant-primer or identifier match. High-quality paired reads were merged using COPE v1.2.5, and each unique nucleotide sequence was defined as a clonotype. Clonotypes were aligned to IMGT TRBV, TRBD and TRBJ reference segments using MiTCR v1.1. Analysis was restricted to V-J combinations with a frequency above 0.0001, which covered roughly 99% of repertoires. A TCS score was defined as the ratio between F50 (clonal expansion) and ExV (chaos), using BLOSUM62-based TCRdist between CDR3 peptides within each V-J. Welch's t-statistics and random forest reduced some 510 V-J features to roughly 13, which were used in a naive Bayes classifier (R e1071). Sample size was not statistically predetermined, and investigators were not blinded to group allocation. The paper reports TCR Vbeta CDR3 sequencing of about 140 peripheral blood samples: approximately 41 ophthalmopathy, under 80 hyperthyroidism and around 17 progressor patients.

The sequence was obtained from a woman aged 35-65 years with Graves disease. Donor details come from another sample of the same person, matched by shared clones. The rearranged segments are TRBV7-2 and TRBJ1-1; TRBD1 agrees with 10 junctional bases. The sample in question was peripheral blood mononuclear cells (PBMCs), obtained at new diagnosis, from a patient treated with antithyroid drugs. The DNA reads as follows: TGTGCCAGCAGCCTATCGATCGGACAGGGGGGGACTGAAGCTTTCTTT. It translates as CASSLSIGQGGTEAFF.